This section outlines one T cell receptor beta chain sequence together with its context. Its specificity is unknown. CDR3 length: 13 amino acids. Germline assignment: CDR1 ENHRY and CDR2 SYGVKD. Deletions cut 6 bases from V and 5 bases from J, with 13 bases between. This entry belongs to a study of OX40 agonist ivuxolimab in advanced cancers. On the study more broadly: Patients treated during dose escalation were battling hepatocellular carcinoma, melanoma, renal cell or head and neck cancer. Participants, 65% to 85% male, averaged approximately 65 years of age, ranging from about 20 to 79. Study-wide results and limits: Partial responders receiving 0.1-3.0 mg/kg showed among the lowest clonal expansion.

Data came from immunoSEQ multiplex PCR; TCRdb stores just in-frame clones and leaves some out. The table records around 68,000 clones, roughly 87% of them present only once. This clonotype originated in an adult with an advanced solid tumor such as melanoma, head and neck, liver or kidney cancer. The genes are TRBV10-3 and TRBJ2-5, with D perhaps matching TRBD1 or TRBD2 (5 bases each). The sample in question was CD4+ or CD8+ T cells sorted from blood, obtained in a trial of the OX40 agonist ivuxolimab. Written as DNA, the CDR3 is TGTGCCATCAGACCCGGGGCTGGTGAGACCCAGTACTTC. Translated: CAIRPGAGETQYF.